A single sample is the source of the 22 T cell receptor beta chains below, sequenced in a study of T cells in Graves' hyperthyroidism and ophthalmopathy. TCR beta CDR3 regions were amplified from RNA. During a first-round RT-PCR of the TCR CDR3, the HTBI primer set was used. Each CDR3 protein gets one entry after TCRdb re-called the multiplex PCR reads with MiXCR. This sample has 600,000 to 850,000 distinct CDR3 sequences, with around 20% found just once. The sample taken for sequencing was blood. These receptors came from a woman aged 45-65 years with Graves' hyperthyroidism that later progressed to Graves' ophthalmopathy.

This clonotype was seen more than once but under ten times. CDR3 nucleotides: TGTGCCTGGTCCCGAGGGACAGATGGAAACACCATATATTTT. It encodes CAWSRGTDGNTIYF. The chain carries TRBV30 and TRBJ1-3; 7 nucleotides match TRBD1. Germline assignment: CDR1 GTSNPN and CDR2 SVGIG (reference sequence). Trimming cost V 5 bases and J 3 bases; bases outside gene matches: 7. The CDR3 is made up of 14 amino acids.

This chain links TRBV9 with TRBJ1-6, with 9 bases that match TRBD1. The germline V gene encodes CDR1 SGDLS and CDR2 YYNGEE. The CDR3 runs to 13 residues. The ends lost 3 bases at V and 9 bases at J; junction bases unmatched: 1. In nucleotides, the CDR3 is TGTGCCAGCAGCGGGGGACAGGGTTCACCCCTCCACTTT. Amino acid sequence: CASSGGQGSPLHF.

The V and J genes are TRBV20-1 and TRBJ2-5; 9 bases align to TRBD1. The DNA end favors TRBJ2-4, so the J call may be wrong. Germline loops: CDR1 DFQATT, CDR2 SNEGSKA (reference sequence). The CDR3 has 13 amino acids. CDR3 DNA sequence: TGCAGTACATTGGACAGGGGCAAAAACATTCAGTACTTC. Amino acid sequence: CSTLDRGKNIQYF.

This clonotype appeared a few times. The rearrangement joins TRBV5-1 to TRBJ2-3, with 9 bases matching TRBD2. V was pared by 4 bases and J by 2 bases, with 11 bases of the junction left unmatched. The CDR3 loop spans 17 amino acids. Germline CDR1 is SGHRS and CDR2 is YFSETQ. CDR3 nucleotide sequence: TGCGCCAGCAGCCCGGGGGGTAGCGGGGGATCCACAGATACGCAGTATTTT. Its translation: CASSPGGSGGSTDTQYF.

The sample holds a few counts of this clonotype. The J gene is TRBJ1-4, the V gene TRBV12-5; 10 bases line up with TRBD1. The CDR3 is 18 residues long. V dropped 5 bases and J dropped 5; count of bases not matched to a gene: 14. Germline lookup yields CDR1 LGHNT and CDR2 FRNRAP. In DNA form, the CDR3 reads TGTGCTAGTGGTCGGATGACAGGGGGCGTAGTTGAGAATGAAAAACTGTTTTTT. This sequence encodes CASGRMTGGVVENEKLFF. Full variable domain (remainder filled in from reference TRBV12-5 and TRBJ1-4): DARVTQTPRHKVTEMGQEVTMRCQPILGHNTVFWYRQTMMQGLELLAYFRNRAPLDDSGMPKDRFSAEMPDATLATLKIQPSEPRDSAVYFCASGRMTGGVVENEKLFFGSGTQLSVL.

This clonotype has a count of ten or more. The CDR3 bases are TGTGCCAGCAGCTACCGGGACACACACACCGGGGAGCTGTTTTTT. This encodes CASSYRDTHTGELFF. V is TRBV3-1 and J is TRBJ2-2, with D maybe TRBD1 (6 bases). The CDR3 spans 15 residues. V lost 5 bases and J 3 bases, leaving 13 bases between the germline ends. Germline V lookup: CDR1 LGHDT, CDR2 YNNKEL (reference sequence).

This clonotype was detected ten times or more. The chain carries TRBV5-1 and TRBJ2-3; 8 bases map to TRBD1. Germline V lookup: CDR1 SGHRS, CDR2 YFSETQ. J was trimmed by 4 bases and V by 4 bases; bases with no gene match: 5. The CDR3 is 14 amino acids. The DNA for the CDR3 is TGCGCCAGCAGCGTTCGACAGGGGCCAGATACGCAGTATTTT. Translating gives CASSVRQGPDTQYF.

This clonotype was observed many times. V gene TRBV2 combines with J gene TRBJ2-2; D is perhaps TRBD1 (5 bases). Germline CDR1 and CDR2: SNHLY and FYNNEI. Between the trimmed V and J ends, which lost 6 bases and 0 bases, there was a span of 8 bases. The CDR3 spans 14 residues. CDR3 loop: CASRQAPNTGELFF. The CDR3 nucleotides are TGTGCCAGCAGACAGGCCCCGAACACCGGGGAGCTGTTTTTT.

This clonotype has just a few counts. The chain uses TRBV5-1 and TRBJ2-2; TRBD1 matches at 10 bases. The trim removed 3 bases at V and 6 bases at J, leaving 8 bases unmatched. The germline V gene encodes CDR1 SGHRS and CDR2 YFSETQ. CDR3 size: 16 residues. In nucleotides, the CDR3 is TGCGCCAGCAGCTCACAGACAGGGGGCGCGTCCGGGGAGCTGTTTTTT. Translation: CASSSQTGGASGELFF.

Many counts were recorded for this clonotype. The chain employs TRBV2 and TRBJ2-1; 10 nucleotides agree with TRBD2. The CDR3 has 13 amino acids. V shed 9 bases and J 8 bases; nucleotides not matched to a gene: 7. Germline loops: CDR1 SNHLY, CDR2 FYNNEI. The CDR3 loop reads CASPGLARDEQFF. DNA for the CDR3: TGTGCCAGTCCGGGACTAGCGAGGGATGAGCAGTTCTTC.

This clonotype has more than one count but fewer than ten. The chain recombines TRBV27 with TRBJ1-2; 9 positions match TRBD1. The CDR3 runs 13 residues. Germline CDR1 reads MNHEY; CDR2 reads SMNVEV (reference sequence). V was pared by 8 bases and J by 4 bases, with 5 bases of the junction left unmatched. CDR3 residues: CASFGTGFYGYTF. CDR3 sequence (DNA): TGTGCCAGCTTCGGGACAGGGTTCTATGGCTACACCTTC.

This clonotype was detected a few times. The V and J genes are TRBV7-6 and TRBJ2-7; D assignment may be TRBD1 or TRBD2 (6 bases each). V gave up 2 bases and J gave up 0 bases, with 11 bases separating them. This CDR3 is 15 amino acids long. Germline loops: CDR1 SGHVS, CDR2 FNYEAQ. The CDR3 sequence is CASSLTGRSSYEQYF. The CDR3 bases are TGTGCCAGCAGCTTAACAGGGAGGAGCTCCTACGAGCAGTACTTC. Full variable domain (outside the CDR3, taken from reference TRBV7-6 and TRBJ2-7): GAGVSQSPRYKVTKRGQDVALRCDPISGHVSLYWYRQALGQGPEFLTYFNYEAQQDKSGLPNDRFSAERPEGSISTLTIQRTEQRDSAMYRCASSLTGRSSYEQYFGPGTRLTVT.

This clonotype was picked up many times. The V gene is TRBV7-9, the J gene TRBJ2-3; TRBD2 agrees at 13 bases. The CDR3 consists of 16 residues. Germline V gene lookup returns CDR1 SEHNR and CDR2 FQNEAQ (reference sequence). After removal of 5 bases from V and 3 bases from J, the junction contained 5 bases not matched to a gene. Here the CDR3 reads CASSTRTSGSTDTQYF. The CDR3 DNA sequence: TGTGCCAGCAGCACCCGGACTAGCGGGAGTACAGATACGCAGTATTTT.

This clonotype was seen many times. J is TRBJ2-3 and V is TRBV30; D not resolved. V lost 4 bases to trimming and J lost 5 bases, with 7 bases between them. Germline loops: CDR1 GTSNPN, CDR2 SVGIG (reference sequence). This CDR3 contains 11 residues. CDR3 region: CAWTVLDTQYF. CDR3 DNA sequence: TGTGCCTGGACTGTACTAGATACGCAGTATTTT.

This chain joins TRBV24-1 and TRBJ2-2; no clear D. CDR3 length: 14 amino acids. Looked up from germline, CDR1 is KGHDR and CDR2 is SFDVKD. V lost 4 bases, J lost 2 bases, and 7 bases lay in between. CDR3 sequence: CATSDRENTGELFF. CDR3 DNA: TGTGCCACCAGTGACCGCGAAAACACCGGGGAGCTGTTTTTT.

This clonotype was seen ten or more times. V usage is TRBV20-1 and J usage is TRBJ1-6; weak D call: TRBD1 (5 bases). Germline CDR1 reads DFQATT; CDR2 reads SNEGSKA (reference sequence). The CDR3 runs 14 residues. The V end was cut by 2 bases, the J end by 10 bases, with 15 bases between. The CDR3 region has the DNA TGCAGTGCTAGACCTCCGGGCAGGGTCTCACCCCTCCACTTT. Protein product: CSARPPGRVSPLHF.

This clonotype was observed a few times. The chain is built from TRBV6-5 and TRBJ1-2; D possibly corresponds to TRBD1 (6 bases). This CDR3 region has 14 residues. Germline-derived CDR1 and CDR2 are MNHEY and SVGAGI. V lost 0 bases to trimming and J lost 6 bases, with 11 bases between them. The CDR3 nucleotides read TGTGCCAGCAGTTACTCGGTCAGGGGCAATGGCTACACCTTC. This encodes CASSYSVRGNGYTF.

This clonotype showed up just a few times. The CDR3 DNA reads as TGCGCCAGCAGCTTGGAGGTGACAGGGAACAATTCACCCCTCCACTTT. Its protein product is CASSLEVTGNNSPLHF. The chain couples TRBV5-1 to TRBJ1-6, with 7 positions matching TRBD1. The CDR3 sequence is 16 residues long. CDR1 is SGHRS and CDR2 is YFSETQ in the germline V gene. V was pared by 0 bases and J by 7 bases, with 7 bases of the junction left unmatched.

This clonotype was observed a few times. The V and J genes are TRBV6-1 and TRBJ1-4; D ambiguous. Germline values: CDR1 MNHNS, CDR2 SASEGT. The CDR3 sequence is 15 residues long. The germline V and J ends were trimmed by 6 bases and 4 bases, with 15 bases remaining between them. The DNA for the CDR3 is TGTGCCAGCAGCTCGGGGTATGGGATTAATGAAAAACTGTTTTTT. Its translation is CASSSGYGINEKLFF.

The chain uses TRBV7-2 and TRBJ1-3; 7 positions match TRBD1. The CDR3 consists of 16 residues. Trimming cost V 5 bases and J 7 bases; bases outside gene matches: 14. Germline V gene lookup returns CDR1 SGHTA and CDR2 FQGNSA. The DNA of the CDR3 is TGTGCCAGCAGCCCAGGGGGGACGGCCCGTGTGAACACCATATATTTT. This sequence encodes CASSPGGTARVNTIYF. Variable domain in full (rest from reference TRBV7-2 and TRBJ1-3): GAGVSQSPSNKVTEKGKDVELRCDPISGHTALYWYRQSLGQGLEFLIYFQGNSAPDKSGLPSDRFSAERTGGSVSTLTIQRTQQEDSAVYLCASSPGGTARVNTIYFGEGSWLTVV.

The chain employs TRBV5-1 and TRBJ1-2; tentatively, D is TRBD1 (5 bases). Germline lookup yields CDR1 SGHRS and CDR2 YFSETQ. V was clipped by 5 bases and J by 8 bases, with 13 bases between them. CDR3 length: 12 residues. CDR3 protein: CASRSGSGGYTF. The CDR3 DNA reads TGCGCCAGCAGGTCAGGGTCGGGGGGCTACACCTTC.

This clonotype was counted between two and nine times. An end of the junction does not agree with germline; a read error may underlie this. The CDR3 DNA reads TGCAGTGCGAGAGACACGGACCCATATAGCAATCAGCCCCAGCATTTT. This sequence encodes CSARDTDPYSNQPQHF. This chain uses TRBV20-1 with TRBJ1-5; D remains unclear. This CDR3 contains 16 residues. Germline CDR1 and CDR2: DFQATT and SNEGSKA (reference sequence).